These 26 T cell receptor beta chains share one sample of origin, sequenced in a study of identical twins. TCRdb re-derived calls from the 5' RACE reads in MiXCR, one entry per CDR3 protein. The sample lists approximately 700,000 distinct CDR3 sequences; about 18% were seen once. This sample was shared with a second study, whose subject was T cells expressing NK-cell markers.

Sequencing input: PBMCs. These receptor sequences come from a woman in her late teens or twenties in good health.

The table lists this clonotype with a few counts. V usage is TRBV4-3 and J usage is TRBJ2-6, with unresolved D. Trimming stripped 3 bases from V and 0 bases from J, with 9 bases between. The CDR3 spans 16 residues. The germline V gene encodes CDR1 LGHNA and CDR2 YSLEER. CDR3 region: CASSQMKSSGANVLTF. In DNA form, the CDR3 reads TGCGCCAGCAGCCAGATGAAGAGCTCTGGGGCCAACGTCCTGACTTTC.

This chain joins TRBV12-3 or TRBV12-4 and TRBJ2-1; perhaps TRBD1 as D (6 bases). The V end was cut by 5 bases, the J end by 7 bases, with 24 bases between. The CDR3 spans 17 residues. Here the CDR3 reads CASSGLRAGAFGNEQFF. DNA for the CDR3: TGTGCCAGCAGTGGCCTGCGTGCAGGGGCGTTCGGTAATGAGCAGTTCTTC.

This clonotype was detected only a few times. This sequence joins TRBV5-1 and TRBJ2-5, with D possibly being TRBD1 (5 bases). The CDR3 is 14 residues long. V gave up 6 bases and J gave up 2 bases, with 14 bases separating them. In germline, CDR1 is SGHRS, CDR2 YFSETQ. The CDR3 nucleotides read TGCGCCAGCAACGACAGAACCTCTCAAGAGACCCAGTACTTC. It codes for CASNDRTSQETQYF.

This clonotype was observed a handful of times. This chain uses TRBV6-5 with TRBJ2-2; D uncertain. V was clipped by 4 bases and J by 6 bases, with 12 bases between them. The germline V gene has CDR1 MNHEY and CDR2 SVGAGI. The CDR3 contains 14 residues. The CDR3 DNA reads TGTGCCAGCAGTTCCCCCCTATGGGCCGGGGAGCTGTTTTTT. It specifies CASSSPLWAGELFF.

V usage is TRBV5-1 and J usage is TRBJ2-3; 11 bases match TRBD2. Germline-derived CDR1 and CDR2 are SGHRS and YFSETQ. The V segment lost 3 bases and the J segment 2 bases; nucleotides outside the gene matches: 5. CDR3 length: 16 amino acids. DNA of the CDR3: TGCGCCAGCAGCTCGGGACTAGCGGCTAACACAGATACGCAGTATTTT. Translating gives CASSSGLAANTDTQYF. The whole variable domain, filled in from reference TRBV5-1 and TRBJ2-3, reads KAGVTQTPRYLIKTRGQQVTLSCSPISGHRSVSWYQQTPGQGLQFLFEYFSETQRNKGNFPGRFSGRQFSNSRSEMNVSTLELGDSALYLCASSSGLAANTDTQYFGPGTRLTVL.

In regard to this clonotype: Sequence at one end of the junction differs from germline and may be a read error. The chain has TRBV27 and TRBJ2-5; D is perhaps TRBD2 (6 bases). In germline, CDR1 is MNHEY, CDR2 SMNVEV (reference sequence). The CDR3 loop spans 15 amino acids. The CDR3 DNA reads TGTGCCAGCAGTTTCACTGGGACTGGAAGAGAGGCCCAGTACTTC. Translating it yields CASSFTGTGREAQYF.

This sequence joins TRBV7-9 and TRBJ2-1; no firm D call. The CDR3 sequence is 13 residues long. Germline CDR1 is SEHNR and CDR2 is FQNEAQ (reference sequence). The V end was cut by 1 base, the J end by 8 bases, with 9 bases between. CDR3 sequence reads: CASSLVVSHEQFF. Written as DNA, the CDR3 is TGTGCCAGCAGCTTAGTTGTCTCCCATGAGCAGTTCTTC.

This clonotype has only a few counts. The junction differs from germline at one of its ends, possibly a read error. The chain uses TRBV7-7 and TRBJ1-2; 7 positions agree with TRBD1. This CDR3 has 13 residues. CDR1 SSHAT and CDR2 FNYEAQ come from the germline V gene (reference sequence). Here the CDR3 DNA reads TGTGCTAGCACCTCAAGGGGGCTCGAGGGCTACACCTTC. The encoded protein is CASTSRGLEGYTF.

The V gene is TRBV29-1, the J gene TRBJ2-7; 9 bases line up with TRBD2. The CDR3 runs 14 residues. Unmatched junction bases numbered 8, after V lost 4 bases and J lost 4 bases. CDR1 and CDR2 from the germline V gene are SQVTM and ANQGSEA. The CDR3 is CSVARGSGSYEQYF. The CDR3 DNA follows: TGCAGCGTTGCCCGGGGTAGCGGGAGTTACGAGCAGTACTTC.

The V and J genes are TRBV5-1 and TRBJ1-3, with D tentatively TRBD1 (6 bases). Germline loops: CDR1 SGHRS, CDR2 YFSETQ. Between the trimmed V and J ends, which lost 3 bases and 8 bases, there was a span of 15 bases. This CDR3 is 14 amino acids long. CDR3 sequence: CASSYGTSGDTIYF. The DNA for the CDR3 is TGCGCCAGCAGCTACGGGACATCGGGGGACACCATATATTTT.

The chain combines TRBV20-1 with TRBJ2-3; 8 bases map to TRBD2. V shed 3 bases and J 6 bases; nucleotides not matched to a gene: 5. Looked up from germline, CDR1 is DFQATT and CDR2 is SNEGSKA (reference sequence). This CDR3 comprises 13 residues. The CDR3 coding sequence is TGCAGTGCTAGCCGGGGGGGGATGGATACGCAGTATTTT. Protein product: CSASRGGMDTQYF.

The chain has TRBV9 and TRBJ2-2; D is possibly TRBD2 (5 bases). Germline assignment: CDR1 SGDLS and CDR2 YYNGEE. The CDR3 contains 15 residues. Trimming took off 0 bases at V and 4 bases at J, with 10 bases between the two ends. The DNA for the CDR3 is TGTGCCAGCAGCGTAGGGGCGGGTCTCACCGGGGAGCTGTTTTTT. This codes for CASSVGAGLTGELFF.

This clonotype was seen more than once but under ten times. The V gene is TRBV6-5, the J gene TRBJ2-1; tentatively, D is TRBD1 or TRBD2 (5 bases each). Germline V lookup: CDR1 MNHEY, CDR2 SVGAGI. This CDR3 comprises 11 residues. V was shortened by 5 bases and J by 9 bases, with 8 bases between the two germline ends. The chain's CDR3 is CASSRGREQFF. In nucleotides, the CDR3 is TGTGCCAGCAGTAGGGGACGTGAGCAGTTCTTC.

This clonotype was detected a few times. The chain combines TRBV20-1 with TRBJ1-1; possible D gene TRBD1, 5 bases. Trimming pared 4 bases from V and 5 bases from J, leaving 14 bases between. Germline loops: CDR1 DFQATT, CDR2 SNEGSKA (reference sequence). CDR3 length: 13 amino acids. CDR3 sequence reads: CSAIRGGGTEAFF. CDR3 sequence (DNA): TGCAGTGCTATTCGGGGGGGTGGTACTGAAGCTTTCTTT.

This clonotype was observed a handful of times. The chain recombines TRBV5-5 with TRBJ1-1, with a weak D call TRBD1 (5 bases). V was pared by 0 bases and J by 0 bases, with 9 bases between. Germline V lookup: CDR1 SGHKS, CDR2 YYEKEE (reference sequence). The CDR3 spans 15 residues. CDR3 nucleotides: TGTGCCAGCAGCTTGGTGCAGGGCTTGAACACTGAAGCTTTCTTT. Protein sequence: CASSLVQGLNTEAFF.

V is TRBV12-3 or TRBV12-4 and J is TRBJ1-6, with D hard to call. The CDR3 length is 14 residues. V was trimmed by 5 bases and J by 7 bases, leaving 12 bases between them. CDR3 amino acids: CASSPLPRNSPLHF. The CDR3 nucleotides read TGTGCCAGCAGTCCCCTCCCGAGAAATTCACCCCTCCACTTT.

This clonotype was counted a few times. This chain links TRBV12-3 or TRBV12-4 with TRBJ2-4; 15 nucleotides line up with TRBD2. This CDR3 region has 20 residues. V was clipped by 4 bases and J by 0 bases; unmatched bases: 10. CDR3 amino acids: CASSSGSGTSGGIAKNIQYF. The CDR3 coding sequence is TGTGCCAGCAGTTCGGGATCCGGGACTAGCGGGGGGATAGCCAAAAACATTCAGTACTTC.

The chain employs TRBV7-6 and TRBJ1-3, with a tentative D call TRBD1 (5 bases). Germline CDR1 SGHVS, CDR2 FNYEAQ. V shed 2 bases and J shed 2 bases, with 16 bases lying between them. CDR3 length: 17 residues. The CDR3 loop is CASSLNLGGSPGNTIYF. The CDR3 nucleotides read TGTGCCAGCAGCTTAAATCTGGGGGGTAGCCCTGGAAACACCATATATTTT.

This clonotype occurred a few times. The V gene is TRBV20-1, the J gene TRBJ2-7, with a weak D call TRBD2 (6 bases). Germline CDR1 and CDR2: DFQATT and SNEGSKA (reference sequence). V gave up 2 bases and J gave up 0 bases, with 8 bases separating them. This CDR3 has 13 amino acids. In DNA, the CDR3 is TGCAGTGCTAGACTCGGGAGCTCCTACGAGCAGTACTTC. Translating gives CSARLGSSYEQYF.

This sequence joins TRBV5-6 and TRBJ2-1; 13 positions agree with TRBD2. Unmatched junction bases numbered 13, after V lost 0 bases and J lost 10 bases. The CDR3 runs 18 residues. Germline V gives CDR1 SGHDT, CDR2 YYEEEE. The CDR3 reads CASSLATTLAGGHMEQFF. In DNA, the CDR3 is TGTGCCAGCAGCTTGGCCACTACACTAGCGGGGGGGCACATGGAGCAGTTCTTC.

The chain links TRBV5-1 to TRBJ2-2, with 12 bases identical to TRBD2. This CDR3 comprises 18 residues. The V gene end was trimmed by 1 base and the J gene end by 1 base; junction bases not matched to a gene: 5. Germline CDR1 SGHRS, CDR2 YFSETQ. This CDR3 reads CASSLLLGLAGNTGELFF. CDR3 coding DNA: TGCGCCAGCAGCTTGTTACTGGGACTAGCGGGGAACACCGGGGAGCTGTTTTTT.

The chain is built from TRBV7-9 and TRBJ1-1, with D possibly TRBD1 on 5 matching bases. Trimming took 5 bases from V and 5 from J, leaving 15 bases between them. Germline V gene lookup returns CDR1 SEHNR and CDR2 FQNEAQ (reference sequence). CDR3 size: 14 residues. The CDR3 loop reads CASSPPEEGTEAFF. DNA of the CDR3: TGTGCCAGCAGCCCCCCAGAGGAGGGGACTGAAGCTTTCTTT. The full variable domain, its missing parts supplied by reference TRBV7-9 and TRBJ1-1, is DTGVSQNPRHKITKRGQNVTFRCDPISEHNRLYWYRQTLGQGPEFLTYFQNEAQLEKSRLLSDRFSAERPKGSFSTLEIQRTEQGDSAMYLCASSPPEEGTEAFFGQGTRLTVV.

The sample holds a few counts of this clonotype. CDR3 sequence reads: CSFVLGQSGYTF. The CDR3 DNA reads TGCAGCTTCGTTTTAGGGCAGTCTGGCTACACCTTC. This chain connects TRBV29-1 to TRBJ1-2; D is uncertain. The CDR3 totals 12 residues. V dropped 8 bases and J dropped 7 bases, with 17 bases sitting between them. Germline V lookup: CDR1 SQVTM, CDR2 ANQGSEA.

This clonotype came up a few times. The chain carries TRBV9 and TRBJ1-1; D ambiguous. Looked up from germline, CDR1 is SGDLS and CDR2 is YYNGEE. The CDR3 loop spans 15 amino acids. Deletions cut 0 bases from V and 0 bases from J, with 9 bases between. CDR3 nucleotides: TGTGCCAGCAGCGTAGATCGGGGTTTGAACACTGAAGCTTTCTTT. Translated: CASSVDRGLNTEAFF.

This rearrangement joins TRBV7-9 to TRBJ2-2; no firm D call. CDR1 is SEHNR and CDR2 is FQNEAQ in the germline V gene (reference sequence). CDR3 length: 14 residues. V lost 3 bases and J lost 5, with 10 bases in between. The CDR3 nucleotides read TGTGCCAGCAGCTTTCCGGAGAGAACCGGGGAGCTGTTTTTT. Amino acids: CASSFPERTGELFF. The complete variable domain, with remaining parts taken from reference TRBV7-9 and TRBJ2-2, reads DTGVSQNPRHKITKRGQNVTFRCDPISEHNRLYWYRQTLGQGPEFLTYFQNEAQLEKSRLLSDRFSAERPKGSFSTLEIQRTEQGDSAMYLCASSFPERTGELFFGEGSRLTVL.

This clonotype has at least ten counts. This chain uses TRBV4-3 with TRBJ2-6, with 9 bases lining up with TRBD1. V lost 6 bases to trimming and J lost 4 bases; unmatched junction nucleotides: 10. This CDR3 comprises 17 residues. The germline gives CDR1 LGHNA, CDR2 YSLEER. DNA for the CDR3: TGCGCCAGCAGTGTACAGGGGGCATCTGGCGGGGCCAACGTCCTGACTTTC. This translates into CASSVQGASGGANVLTF.